Following are 14 T cell receptor beta chains from one sample sequenced in a study of shared clonotypes between healthy human individuals. Measured with immunoSEQ multiplex PCR; TCRdb has only the in-frame clones, and not every one. The sample lists approximately 650,000 clones; nearly 97% were seen once. Terminally differentiated effector memory CD45RA+ cells were excluded by CCR7 positive selection of CD45RO-negative cells. Sequencing input: naive CD8+ T cells sorted from blood. The receptors derive from a young woman in good health.

The chain combines TRBV7-9 with TRBJ1-1; D may be TRBD1 (5 bases). V was pared by 5 bases and J by 3 bases, with 22 bases between. From germline, CDR1 is SEHNR and CDR2 FQNEAQ (reference sequence). The CDR3 is 17 residues long. The CDR3 region is CASSTTGAGPGDTEAFF. CDR3 coding DNA: TGTGCCAGCAGCACCACAGGCGCGGGGCCCGGGGACACTGAAGCTTTCTTT.

In nucleotides, the CDR3 is TGTGCCAGCAGGTGGAGTTACGAGCAGTACTTC. Protein: CASRWSYEQYF. The chain combines TRBV2 with TRBJ2-7; D gene unclear. Germline V gene data show CDR1 as SNHLY and CDR2 as FYNNEI. This CDR3 spans 11 amino acids. Trimming removed 6 bases from V and 4 bases from J, with 7 bases in between. The complete variable domain, with remaining parts taken from reference TRBV2 and TRBJ2-7, reads EPEVTQTPSHQVTQMGQEVILRCVPISNHLYFYWYRQILGQKVEFLVSFYNNEISEKSEIFDDQFSVERPDGSNFTLKIRSTKLEDSAMYFCASRWSYEQYFGPGTRLTVT.

This clone was seen only once. This chain connects TRBV6-5 to TRBJ2-7, with a tentative D call TRBD2 (7 bases). In germline, CDR1 is MNHEY, CDR2 SVGAGI. The CDR3 spans 11 residues. The V end was cut by 10 bases, the J end by 7 bases, with 14 bases between. The CDR3: CATRGGREQYF. CDR3 coding DNA: TGTGCCACCAGGGGAGGGCGGGAGCAGTACTTC.

This clone was seen once. The V call is TRBV19, the J call TRBJ1-2, with TRBD1 as a possible D gene (6 bases). Trimming took off 5 bases at V and 8 bases at J, with 12 bases between the two ends. The germline V gene has CDR1 LNHDA and CDR2 SQIVND (reference sequence). CDR3 size: 12 residues. The CDR3 nucleotides are TGTGCCAGTAGTGACAGGCCCTACGGCTACACCTTC. Its protein is CASSDRPYGYTF.

The chain has TRBV2 and TRBJ2-1; D remains unclear. The CDR3 runs 13 residues. Germline values: CDR1 SNHLY, CDR2 FYNNEI. The germline V and J ends were trimmed by 6 bases and 2 bases, with 8 bases remaining between them. CDR3 sequence (DNA): TGTGCCAGCAGGGTTTCGGCCTACAATGAGCAGTTCTTC. Translating gives CASRVSAYNEQFF.

CDR3 sequence reads: CAIRPGTSRGELFF. Written as DNA, the CDR3 is TGTGCCATCAGACCCGGGACTAGCCGCGGGGAGCTGTTTTTT. This chain joins TRBV10-3 and TRBJ2-2, with 9 bases that match TRBD2. Germline V lookup: CDR1 ENHRY, CDR2 SYGVKD. J lost 7 bases, V lost 6 bases, and 6 bases had no gene match. The CDR3 loop spans 14 amino acids.

This clone was counted only a few times. This rearrangement joins TRBV28 to TRBJ2-2; D is possibly TRBD2 (5 bases). Germline V gene sequence: CDR1 MDHEN, CDR2 SYDVKM. The CDR3 spans 15 residues. V lost 6 bases, J lost 7 bases, and 18 bases lay in between. In DNA, the CDR3 is TGTGCCAGCAGAACGGGAATTGGCGGCGGCGGGGAGCTGTTTTTT. This encodes CASRTGIGGGGELFF. Filled out from reference TRBV28 and TRBJ2-2, the complete variable domain reads DVKVTQSSRYLVKRTGEKVFLECVQDMDHENMFWYRQDPGLGLRLIYFSYDVKMKEKGDIPEGYSVSREKKERFSLILESASTNQTSMYLCASRTGIGGGGELFFGEGSRLTVL.

V is TRBV7-9 and J is TRBJ1-4; D is unresolved. This CDR3 is 15 amino acids long. Germline V CDR1 and CDR2: SEHNR, FQNEAQ (reference sequence). Between the trimmed V and J ends, which lost 5 bases and 8 bases, there was a span of 18 bases. This CDR3 is CASSLRRPAEEKLFF. The CDR3 DNA is TGTGCCAGCAGCCTAAGAAGGCCAGCGGAGGAAAAACTGTTTTTT.

The V call is TRBV11-2, the J call TRBJ2-5; D is ambiguous. CDR3 length equals 12 residues. V was pared by 10 bases and J by 3 bases, with 12 bases between. Germline CDR1 is SGHAT and CDR2 is FQNNGV. The CDR3 region has the DNA TGTGCCACCCTAGATTTTAAAGAGACCCAGTACTTC. It yields the protein CATLDFKETQYF.

The genes are TRBV4-1 and TRBJ1-2; TRBD1 might be the D (6 bases). Germline CDR1 and CDR2: MGHRA and YSYEKL. CDR3 length: 15 residues. Trimming took off 0 bases at V and 7 bases at J, with 15 bases between the two ends. CDR3 amino acids: CASSQDPTGFSGYTF. Here the CDR3 DNA reads TGCGCCAGCAGCCAAGACCCAACAGGGTTCAGTGGCTACACCTTC.

The rearrangement uses TRBV6-1 and TRBJ2-7; D unclear. Germline CDR1 reads MNHNS; CDR2 reads SASEGT. The V and J ends lost 2 bases and 4 bases respectively, with 12 bases between them. This CDR3 comprises 14 residues. The CDR3 coding sequence is TGTGCCAGCAGTGAAATTACAGCAAAATACGAGCAGTACTTC. This encodes CASSEITAKYEQYF.

The V call is TRBV11-2, the J call TRBJ2-1; weak D call: TRBD2 (6 bases). The CDR3 length is 18 residues. Germline V CDR1 and CDR2: SGHAT, FQNNGV. The V end was cut by 3 bases, the J end by 4 bases, with 22 bases between. Here the CDR3 DNA reads TGTGCCAGCAGCTTTGGGCTAGCGCGACGGTTAGGGTACAATGAGCAGTTCTTC. This translates into CASSFGLARRLGYNEQFF.

As DNA, the CDR3 is TGTGCCAGCACCCCAAATTTGGGGAGCAATCAGCCCCAGCATTTT. This translates into CASTPNLGSNQPQHF. The rearrangement links TRBV27 to TRBJ1-5; no clear D. The CDR3 totals 15 residues. V lost 7 bases and J lost 1, with 14 bases in between. Germline V gene sequence: CDR1 MNHEY, CDR2 SMNVEV (reference sequence).

The rearrangement joins TRBV5-4 to TRBJ1-2; no definite D call. The CDR3 spans 17 residues. The ends were cut back, 3 bases at V and 7 bases at J, with 25 bases in the middle. CDR1 and CDR2 from the germline V gene are SGHNT and YYREEE (reference sequence). The CDR3, as DNA: TGTGCCAGCAGCTCCGACTTTTCTGGGCACGACCGCGGTGGCTACACCTTC. Translated: CASSSDFSGHDRGGYTF. The complete variable domain, with remaining parts taken from reference TRBV5-4 and TRBJ1-2, reads ETGVTQSPTHLIKTRGQQVTLRCSSQSGHNTVSWYQQALGQGPQFIFQYYREEENGRGNFPPRFSGLQFPNYSSELNVNALELDDSALYLCASSSDFSGHDRGGYTFGSGTRLTVV.